This T cell receptor beta chain was retrieved from a study of T cells in Graves' hyperthyroidism and ophthalmopathy. Amplified regions were TCR beta CDR3 sequences from RNA transcripts. The HTBI primer set was used in a first-round RT-PCR of the TCR CDR3. TCRdb re-called the multiplex PCR reads with MiXCR, one entry per CDR3 protein. This sample has more than 500,000 distinct CDR3 sequences; 14% occur once, and the top ten carry around 13%. This clonotype appeared many times. Its specificity is not known. Study-level findings and limits: Most clonotypes that expanded in the thyroid above 0.001 also showed up in blood.

The CDR3 totals 18 residues. Germline CDR1 and CDR2: SGHAT and FQNNGV. V was clipped by 1 base and J by 0 bases; unmatched bases: 6. Sequences were obtained from blood. V and J are TRBV11-2 and TRBJ2-5; TRBD2 matches at 12 bases. The source of this sequence is a woman aged 40 to 50 with Graves' hyperthyroidism. The CDR3: CASSLGKGTSGYQETQYF. The CDR3 nucleotides are TGTGCCAGCAGCTTAGGAAAGGGGACTAGCGGGTACCAAGAGACCCAGTACTTC.